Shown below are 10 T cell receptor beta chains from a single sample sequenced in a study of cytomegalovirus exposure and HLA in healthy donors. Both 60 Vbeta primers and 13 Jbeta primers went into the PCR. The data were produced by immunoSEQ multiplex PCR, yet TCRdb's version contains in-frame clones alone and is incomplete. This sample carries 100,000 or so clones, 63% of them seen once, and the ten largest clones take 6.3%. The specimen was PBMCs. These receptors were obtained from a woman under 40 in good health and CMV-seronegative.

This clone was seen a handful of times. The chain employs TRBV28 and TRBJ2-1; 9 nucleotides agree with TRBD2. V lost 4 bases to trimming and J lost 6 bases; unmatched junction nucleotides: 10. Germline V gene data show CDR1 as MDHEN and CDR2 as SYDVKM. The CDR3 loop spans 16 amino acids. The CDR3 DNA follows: TGTGCCAGCAGTTCGCAGGGTAGCGGGGGTATCAATGAGCAGTTCTTC. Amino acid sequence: CASSSQGSGGINEQFF.

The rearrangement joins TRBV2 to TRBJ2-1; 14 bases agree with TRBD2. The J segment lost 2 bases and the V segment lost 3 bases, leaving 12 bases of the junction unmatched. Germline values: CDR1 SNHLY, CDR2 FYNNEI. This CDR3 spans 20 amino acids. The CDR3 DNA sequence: TGTGCCAGCAGTGAGCTGGGACTAGCGGGGGAAGGTAGGACCTACAATGAGCAGTTCTTC. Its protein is CASSELGLAGEGRTYNEQFF.

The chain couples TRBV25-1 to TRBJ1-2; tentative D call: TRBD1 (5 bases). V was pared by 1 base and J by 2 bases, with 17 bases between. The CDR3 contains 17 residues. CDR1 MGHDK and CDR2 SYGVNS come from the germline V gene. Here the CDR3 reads CASSESGSGELNYGYTF. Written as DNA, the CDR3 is TGTGCCAGCAGTGAATCTGGATCGGGGGAGTTGAACTATGGCTACACCTTC.

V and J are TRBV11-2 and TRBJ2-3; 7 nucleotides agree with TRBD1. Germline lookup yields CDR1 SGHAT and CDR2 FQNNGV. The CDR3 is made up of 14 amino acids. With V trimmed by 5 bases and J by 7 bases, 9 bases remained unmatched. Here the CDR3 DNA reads TGTGCCAGCAGCCAAATGACAGGGTCAAATACGCAGTATTTT. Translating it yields CASSQMTGSNTQYF.

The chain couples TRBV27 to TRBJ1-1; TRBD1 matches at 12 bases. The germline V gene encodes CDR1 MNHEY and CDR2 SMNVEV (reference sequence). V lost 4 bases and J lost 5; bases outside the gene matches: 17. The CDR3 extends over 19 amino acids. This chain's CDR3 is CASSYAPGDRGLWWTEAFF. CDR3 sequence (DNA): TGTGCCAGCAGTTATGCCCCTGGGGACAGGGGGCTTTGGTGGACTGAAGCTTTCTTT.

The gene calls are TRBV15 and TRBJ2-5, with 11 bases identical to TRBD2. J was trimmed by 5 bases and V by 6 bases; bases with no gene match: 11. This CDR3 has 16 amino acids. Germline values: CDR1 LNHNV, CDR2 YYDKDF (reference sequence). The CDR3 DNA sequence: TGTGCCACCAGTATAAAATCGGCTAGCGGGAGGGAGACCCAGTACTTC. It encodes CATSIKSASGRETQYF.

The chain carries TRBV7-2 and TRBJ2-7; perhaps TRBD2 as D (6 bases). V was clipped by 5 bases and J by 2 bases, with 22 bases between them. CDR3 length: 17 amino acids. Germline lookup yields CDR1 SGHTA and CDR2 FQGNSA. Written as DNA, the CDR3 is TGTGCCAGCAGCCTCCTAAGGGCCGGGAGTCCCACCTACGAGCAGTACTTC. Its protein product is CASSLLRAGSPTYEQYF.

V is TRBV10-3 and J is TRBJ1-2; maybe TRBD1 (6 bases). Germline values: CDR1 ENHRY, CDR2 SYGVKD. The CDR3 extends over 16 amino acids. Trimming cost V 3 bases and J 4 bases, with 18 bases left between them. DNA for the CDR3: TGTGCCATCAGTGAAGAATCCATCACAGGGACCTATGGCTACACCTTC. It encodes CAISEESITGTYGYTF.

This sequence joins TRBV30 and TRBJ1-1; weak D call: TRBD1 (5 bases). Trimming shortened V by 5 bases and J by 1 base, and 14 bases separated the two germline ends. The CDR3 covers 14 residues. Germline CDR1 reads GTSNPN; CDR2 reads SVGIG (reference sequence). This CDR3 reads CAWESPDRNTEAFF. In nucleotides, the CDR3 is TGTGCCTGGGAATCTCCCGACAGGAACACTGAAGCTTTCTTT.

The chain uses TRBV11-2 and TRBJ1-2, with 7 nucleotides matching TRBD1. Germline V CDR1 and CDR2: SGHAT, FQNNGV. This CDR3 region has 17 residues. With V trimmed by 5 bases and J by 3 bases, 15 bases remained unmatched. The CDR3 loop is CASSKGTSGTVHYGYTF. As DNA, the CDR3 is TGTGCCAGCAGCAAAGGGACATCCGGGACAGTTCACTATGGCTACACCTTC.